This TCR beta chain originates from a study of blood T cell repertoires in COVID-19. Authors' data handling: Amplified reference gene primers provided the basis for estimating nucleated cell counts. Using immunoSEQ multiplex PCR, the repertoire was profiled, and TCRdb retains in-frame clones only, with some absent. D and trimming were read from the DNA, whereas the V and J calls and clone size are those reported in that table. The data show a few hundred thousand clones, just under 85% seen once. Participants were aged about 18 to 95 years, lived in some 23 US areas, and enrolled virtually. This sequence was found in a middle-aged woman with acute COVID-19. The sequenced material came from PBMCs or T cells enriched from blood (not recorded which).

The CDR3, as DNA: TGTGCCAGCAGAATACTTGGGACAGGGGGCACCGGGGAGCTGTTTTTT. It codes for CASRILGTGGTGELFF. V is TRBV28 and J is TRBJ2-2, with 11 bases aligning to TRBD1. The CDR3 has 16 amino acids. Germline CDR1 MDHEN, CDR2 SYDVKM. Losses at the gene ends were 6 bases for V and 4 bases for J; bases not matched to a gene: 7.